The 21 T cell receptor beta chains reported below all come from one sample, sequenced in a study of early stage breast cancer tumors. Clones were sequenced by immunoSEQ multiplex PCR, and TCRdb holds only the in-frame ones, with some missing. The profile covers tens of thousands of clones, with about 83% appearing a single time and 3.4% taken by the ten largest. Sequenced sample: blood. The receptors originated from a person under 45 with breast cancer.

The chain joins TRBV7-6 to TRBJ1-1; D call uncertain. This CDR3 contains 13 residues. V dropped 1 base and J dropped 0 bases, with 3 bases sitting between them. Germline V lookup: CDR1 SGHVS, CDR2 FNYEAQ. The CDR3 nucleotides read TGTGCCAGCAGCTTAGATGTGAACACTGAAGCTTTCTTT. It yields the protein CASSLDVNTEAFF.

The chain combines TRBV4-1 with TRBJ1-6; a weak D match, TRBD1 (6 bases). Trimming took off 4 bases at V and 9 bases at J, with 19 bases between the two ends. The CDR3 is 16 amino acids. From germline, CDR1 is MGHRA and CDR2 YSYEKL. The CDR3 DNA reads as TGCGCCAGCAGCCCCAATCGGGGGGCTGGGGGTTCACCCCTCCACTTT. This gives the protein CASSPNRGAGGSPLHF.

This chain uses TRBV5-6 with TRBJ1-2; weak D call: TRBD1 (5 bases). The CDR3 has 14 residues. Germline assignment: CDR1 SGHDT and CDR2 YYEEEE. Trimming removed 4 bases at V and 3 bases at J, with 13 bases between. CDR3 coding DNA: TGTGCCAGCAGCCTCGGGACCGCCTACTATGGCTACACCTTC. It specifies CASSLGTAYYGYTF.

This clone has a single count. The V gene is TRBV18, the J gene TRBJ1-3, with D uncertain. The length of the CDR3 is 16 residues. CDR1 is KGHSH and CDR2 is LQKENI in the germline V gene. V was cut by 2 bases and J by 0 bases, with 11 bases left in between. The CDR3 loop reads CASSPEARVSGNTIYF. CDR3 DNA sequence: TGTGCCAGCTCACCAGAGGCACGGGTCTCTGGAAACACCATATATTTT.

The chain recombines TRBV7-6 with TRBJ2-3; 7 bases line up with TRBD2. Germline V gives CDR1 SGHVS, CDR2 FNYEAQ. The CDR3 length is 13 residues. V lost 7 bases to trimming and J lost 1 base; unmatched junction nucleotides: 2. The chain's CDR3 is CASKAGGTDTQYF. CDR3 sequence (DNA): TGTGCCAGCAAGGCGGGAGGCACAGATACGCAGTATTTT.

In DNA, the CDR3 is TGTGCCAGCAGTCGTACGGGGCGAGAGACCCAGTACTTC. Its protein product is CASSRTGRETQYF. The V call is TRBV6-1, the J call TRBJ2-5; D assignment may be TRBD1 or TRBD2 (5 bases each). The germline V gene has CDR1 MNHNS and CDR2 SASEGT. Trimming shortened V by 5 bases and J by 4 bases, and 11 bases separated the two germline ends. CDR3 length: 13 residues.

V is TRBV28 and J is TRBJ2-7; D possibly matches TRBD1 or TRBD2 (5 bases each). Germline V gene sequence: CDR1 MDHEN, CDR2 SYDVKM. V dropped 5 bases and J dropped 1 base, with 21 bases sitting between them. The CDR3 is 17 residues long. Here the CDR3 reads CASSPPGAATRSYEQYF. The CDR3 DNA reads TGTGCCAGCAGTCCCCCCGGGGCGGCAACGCGGTCCTACGAGCAGTACTTC.

This chain connects TRBV6-5 to TRBJ1-3, with TRBD1 as a possible D gene (6 bases). Trimming left V 2 bases short and J 2 bases short, with 13 bases between. The germline V gene encodes CDR1 MNHEY and CDR2 SVGAGI. This CDR3 is 16 amino acids long. CDR3 sequence: CASSYGGGKTGNTIYF. In DNA form, the CDR3 reads TGTGCCAGCAGTTACGGGGGCGGTAAAACTGGAAACACCATATATTTT.

Comments on this clone: Compared with germline, one end of the junction differs, possibly owing to a read error. The chain has TRBV5-1 and TRBJ1-1; possibly TRBD1 for D (5 bases). This CDR3 is built from 15 residues. Germline V lookup: CDR1 SGHRS, CDR2 YFSETQ. The CDR3 is CASTPGLGGNSEAFF. CDR3 coding DNA: TGCGCCAGCACCCCGGGACTTGGAGGGAACTCTGAAGCTTTCTTT.

There are a few counts of this clone. The J gene is TRBJ1-6, the V gene TRBV9; D gene uncertain. The V end lost 0 bases, the J end lost 0 bases, and 7 bases lay between the germline ends. The CDR3 spans 16 residues. From germline, CDR1 is SGDLS and CDR2 YYNGEE. CDR3 DNA: TGTGCCAGCAGCGTAGCTCTGAGCTCCTATAATTCACCCCTCCACTTT. Translated, it gives CASSVALSSYNSPLHF.

The rearrangement uses TRBV19 and TRBJ1-2, with D maybe TRBD1 (5 bases). Trimming removed 4 bases from V and 2 bases from J, with 20 bases in between. Germline V lookup: CDR1 LNHDA, CDR2 SQIVND (reference sequence). This CDR3 comprises 17 residues. CDR3 DNA: TGTGCCAGTAGTACCTCGTGGCTAGGGGAGGGAAACTATGGCTACACCTTC. Translated, it gives CASSTSWLGEGNYGYTF.

This rearrangement joins TRBV5-4 to TRBJ2-2; D uncertain. The germline V gene encodes CDR1 SGHNT and CDR2 YYREEE (reference sequence). The CDR3 sequence is 14 residues long. The ends were cut back, 4 bases at V and 2 bases at J, with 9 bases in the middle. CDR3 sequence reads: CASSLEANTGELFF. The CDR3 region has the DNA TGTGCCAGCAGCCTAGAGGCTAACACCGGGGAGCTGTTTTTT.

The chain has TRBV7-3 and TRBJ1-2; perhaps TRBD1 as D (6 bases). Germline V lookup: CDR1 SGHTA, CDR2 FQGTGA. The CDR3 loop spans 13 amino acids. V lost 5 bases and J lost 8, with 15 bases in between. The CDR3 protein is CASSPYTGGGYTF. The CDR3 coding sequence is TGTGCCAGCAGCCCTTATACCGGGGGCGGCTACACCTTC.

The V call is TRBV25-1, the J call TRBJ1-2; no firm D call. This CDR3 has 13 amino acids. Trimming stripped 6 bases from V and 1 base from J, with 9 bases between. Germline CDR1 reads MGHDK; CDR2 reads SYGVNS. CDR3 residues: CASRGSLNYGYTF. The CDR3 DNA sequence: TGTGCCAGCAGGGGCAGCCTTAACTATGGCTACACCTTC.

This clone showed up just once. The rearrangement joins TRBV9 to TRBJ2-2, with 8 bases fitting TRBD2. V lost 2 bases and J lost 6; bases outside the gene matches: 9. Germline loops: CDR1 SGDLS, CDR2 YYNGEE. The CDR3 loop spans 16 amino acids. The CDR3 loop reads CASSVSGGYAAGELFF. CDR3 sequence (DNA): TGTGCCAGCAGCGTCAGCGGGGGCTACGCGGCCGGGGAGCTGTTTTTT.

The chain carries TRBV11-2 and TRBJ1-2, with no clear D. This CDR3 spans 12 amino acids. V was trimmed by 5 bases and J by 5 bases, leaving 9 bases between them. From germline, CDR1 is SGHAT and CDR2 FQNNGV. The CDR3 loop is CASSRYEYGYTF. In nucleotides, the CDR3 is TGTGCCAGCAGCCGTTACGAGTATGGCTACACCTTC.

The genes are TRBV5-4 and TRBJ2-7; D is undetermined. Germline V gene lookup returns CDR1 SGHNT and CDR2 YYREEE (reference sequence). Trimming took off 0 bases at V and 6 bases at J, with 7 bases between the two ends. This CDR3 spans 12 amino acids. The DNA of the CDR3 is TGTGCCAGCAGCTTGGATGGTCGCGAGCAGTACTTC. This gives the protein CASSLDGREQYF.

The chain joins TRBV30 to TRBJ1-1; no clear D. The V gene's germline CDR1 is GTSNPN and CDR2 SVGIG (reference sequence). There are 12 residues in the CDR3. Trimming removed 3 bases at V and 0 bases at J, with 5 bases between. Here the CDR3 DNA reads TGTGCCTGGAGATCGGTGAACACTGAAGCTTTCTTT. This encodes CAWRSVNTEAFF.

V gene TRBV27 combines with J gene TRBJ1-2; D perhaps matches TRBD1 (5 bases). CDR3 length equals 16 residues. The V and J ends lost 6 bases and 0 bases respectively, with 17 bases between them. Germline values: CDR1 MNHEY, CDR2 SMNVEV (reference sequence). For the CDR3, the DNA is TGTGCCAGCAGATCTGCCGGGACGGATACTAACTATGGCTACACCTTC. It yields the protein CASRSAGTDTNYGYTF.

The chain joins TRBV18 to TRBJ2-7; TRBD1 or TRBD2 may be the D gene (5 bases each). The CDR3 has 13 amino acids. Trimming stripped 2 bases from V and 6 bases from J, with 11 bases between. Germline V gene data show CDR1 as KGHSH and CDR2 as LQKENI. CDR3 sequence: CASSPSRESEQYF. As DNA, the CDR3 is TGTGCCAGCTCACCATCCAGGGAGAGCGAGCAGTACTTC.

This chain connects TRBV19 to TRBJ1-1; 9 nucleotides line up with TRBD1. This CDR3 contains 13 residues. Germline V gene sequence: CDR1 LNHDA, CDR2 SQIVND (reference sequence). The V segment lost 8 bases and the J segment 5 bases; nucleotides outside the gene matches: 6. This CDR3 is CASGTGWKTEAFF. For the CDR3, the DNA is TGTGCCAGTGGGACAGGGTGGAAGACTGAAGCTTTCTTT.